This TCR beta chain appears in the sequencing data of a study of radiotherapy plus CTLA-4 blockade in lung cancer. Sequencing was performed with immunoSEQ multiplex PCR; in TCRdb, only in-frame clones are kept and a portion is missing. The table records more than 35,000 clones, more than 80% of them present only once. The V and J ends lost 2 bases and 3 bases respectively, with 11 bases between them. Germline CDR1 is GTSNPN and CDR2 is SVGIG (reference sequence). This CDR3 contains 13 residues. V gene TRBV30 combines with J gene TRBJ2-7; D is possibly TRBD1 (5 bases). The specimen was peripheral blood, collected from a patient treated with radiotherapy plus ipilimumab. The sequence derives from a human donor with non-small cell lung cancer who had stable disease on radiotherapy plus ipilimumab. The DNA for the CDR3 is TGTGCCTGGAGTTCCAGGGTGAGCTACGAGCAGTACTTC. Its translation is CAWSSRVSYEQYF.